The clone carrying this T cell receptor beta chain was detected ten times or more. The antigen remains undetermined. The data belong to a study of post-analysis software for immune sequencing data. Study outcomes and limitations: TRBV5-6, TRBV5-1 and TRBV20-1 were among four or five TRBV segments more frequent in patients than controls.

Libraries were made from TCR beta cDNA, and they carried unique molecular identifiers. TCRdb fed the PCR reads into MiXCR, producing one record per CDR3 protein. The data hold about 150,000 distinct CDR3 sequences, with approximately 31% observed a single time. CDR1 and CDR2 (germline): DFQATT, SNEGSKA (reference sequence). The V and J ends lost 6 bases and 5 bases, in that order; junction bases with no gene match: 13. The CDR3 contains 16 residues. The chain combines TRBV20-1 with TRBJ2-1; 10 bases line up with TRBD2. The specimen was blood. The origin of this receptor is a girl aged 5-17 years with multiple sclerosis. For the CDR3, the DNA is TGCAGTGCCTCAGCGGGAGGGCCACGTTTGGACAATGAGCAGTTCTTC. Translation: CSASAGGPRLDNEQFF.